This entry describes one TCR beta chain. This record belongs to a study of blood T cell repertoires in COVID-19. Looking at the study overall: The samples span acute and convalescent COVID-19 from the United States, Italy and Spain. T cells, B-cell-depleted T cells, or PBMCs provided the cDNA or gDNA that served as material.

J lost 0 bases, V lost 5 bases, and 6 bases had no gene match. CDR1 is SQVTM and CDR2 is ANQGSEA in the germline V gene. This CDR3 contains 14 residues. As handled by the study authors: Reference gene primers were amplified, and this amplification served to estimate nucleated cell counts. TCRdb's table, derived via immunoSEQ multiplex PCR, lists solely in-frame clones and lacks some. V and J calls and clone size are copied from that table; D and trimming were computed from the DNA. Among 60,000 to 85,000 clones listed, about 74% were seen once. The sequence was obtained from a human donor with acute or convalescent COVID-19. The donor label of this sample is uncertain. The rearrangement uses TRBV29-1 and TRBJ2-7, with TRBD2 identical over 8 bases. Sample: peripheral blood. The CDR3 loop reads CSVYTGTSSYEQYF. CDR3 in DNA: TGCAGCGTTTACACCGGGACTAGCTCCTACGAGCAGTACTTC.